This entry lists 28 T cell receptor beta chains sequenced from one sample in a study of blood T cell repertoires in COVID-19. Profiling relied on immunoSEQ multiplex PCR, and the TCRdb table lists in-frame clones only, not all of them. Among approximately 100,000 clones listed, approximately 93% were seen once. The sample taken for sequencing was peripheral blood. The origin of the receptors is a man in his sixties with acute or convalescent COVID-19.

V usage is TRBV5-1 and J usage is TRBJ1-6, with 7 bases lining up with TRBD1. Germline CDR1 is SGHRS and CDR2 is YFSETQ. CDR3 length: 18 residues. V trimming: 3 bases; J trimming: 6 bases; junction bases outside the gene matches: 15. The CDR3 here is CASSSTWTGLSSNSPLHF. CDR3 coding DNA: TGCGCCAGCAGCTCAACCTGGACAGGCCTGTCTAGTAATTCACCCCTCCACTTT.

The chain uses TRBV9 and TRBJ2-2; 7 nucleotides agree with TRBD1. The CDR3 consists of 17 residues. Germline lookup yields CDR1 SGDLS and CDR2 YYNGEE. J was trimmed by 0 bases and V by 3 bases; bases with no gene match: 8. In DNA, the CDR3 is TGTGCCAGCAGCGCGCCATCAGGGGGACCGAACACCGGGGAGCTGTTTTTT. It specifies CASSAPSGGPNTGELFF.

The chain joins TRBV5-1 to TRBJ1-1; D is ambiguous. Germline V gene lookup returns CDR1 SGHRS and CDR2 YFSETQ. The CDR3 sequence is 12 residues long. V was pared by 1 base and J by 8 bases, with 9 bases between. The chain's CDR3 is CASSLSGSEAFF. The CDR3 nucleotides read TGCGCCAGCAGCTTGAGCGGCTCCGAAGCTTTCTTT.

This clone was found a few times. This sequence joins TRBV5-5 and TRBJ2-7; D gene ambiguous. Germline values: CDR1 SGHKS, CDR2 YYEKEE (reference sequence). The CDR3 is made up of 15 amino acids. The V end was cut by 2 bases, the J end by 4 bases, with 16 bases between. DNA of the CDR3: TGTGCCAGCAGCTTCGGTTTAGTTCTCCCTTACGAGCAGTACTTC. This encodes CASSFGLVLPYEQYF.

The chain recombines TRBV5-1 with TRBJ1-1; perhaps TRBD1 as D (6 bases). Germline CDR1 and CDR2: SGHRS and YFSETQ. V was trimmed by 2 bases and J by 7 bases, leaving 12 bases between them. The CDR3 is 13 residues long. This chain's CDR3 is CASSLMGAGEAFF. In DNA form, the CDR3 reads TGCGCCAGCAGCTTAATGGGGGCAGGTGAAGCTTTCTTT.

This chain connects TRBV18 to TRBJ1-4; D is unresolved. Per the germline V gene, CDR1 is KGHSH and CDR2 is LQKENI. The CDR3 extends over 14 amino acids. V lost 6 bases and J 6 bases, leaving 14 bases between the germline ends. CDR3 sequence reads: CASSSGRVDEKLFF. CDR3 nucleotide sequence: TGTGCCAGCTCGTCCGGGAGGGTGGATGAAAAACTGTTTTTT.

The chain employs TRBV2 and TRBJ2-7; D gene ambiguous. Germline CDR1 reads SNHLY; CDR2 reads FYNNEI. The CDR3 sequence is 13 residues long. Trimming removed 6 bases at V and 4 bases at J, with 13 bases between. This chain's CDR3 is CASRVQSWYEQYF. As DNA, the CDR3 is TGTGCCAGCAGGGTACAGAGCTGGTACGAGCAGTACTTC.

This sequence joins TRBV11-2 and TRBJ1-1; possibly TRBD1 for D (6 bases). In germline, CDR1 is SGHAT, CDR2 FQNNGV. Trimming left V 1 base short and J 11 bases short, with 14 bases between. The CDR3 is 13 residues long. The CDR3: CASSLGTVPRAFF. CDR3 DNA sequence: TGTGCCAGCAGCTTAGGGACAGTCCCCCGGGCTTTCTTT.

The chain combines TRBV21-1 with TRBJ2-7; the table calls TRBD1, which could not be checked here. TRBV21-1 is labeled a pseudogene. This CDR3 is built from 15 residues. In nucleotides, the CDR3 is TGTGCCAGCAGCAGCTCACAGGGGGGTCCCTACGAGCAGTACTTC. The encoded protein is CASSSSQGGPYEQYF.

This chain uses TRBV2 with TRBJ2-1, with 10 positions matching TRBD2. The CDR3 has 17 amino acids. CDR1 is SNHLY, CDR2 FYNNEI, per germline. V gave up 5 bases and J gave up 0 bases; unmatched junction bases: 7. The CDR3 spells CASSRSSGSFSYNEQFF. CDR3 DNA: TGTGCCAGCAGTCGCTCTAGCGGGAGCTTCTCCTACAATGAGCAGTTCTTC.

As concerns this clone: The junction and the germline gene differ at one end; a read error may be behind it. V is TRBV5-4 and J is TRBJ1-3, with D maybe TRBD1 (6 bases). This CDR3 spans 14 amino acids. CDR1 is SGHNT, CDR2 YYREEE, per germline (reference sequence). The CDR3 DNA reads as TGTGCCAGCAGCTTAAGGGGCCCCGGGACACCCCTCCTTTTT. Translated, it gives CASSLRGPGTPLLF.

The rearrangement uses TRBV6-1 and TRBJ2-2; TRBD1 is a possible D gene (5 bases). Germline CDR1 and CDR2: MNHNS and SASEGT. This CDR3 contains 16 residues. Trimming took off 2 bases at V and 4 bases at J, with 14 bases between the two ends. CDR3 amino acids: CASSEWGKLSTGELFF. Here the CDR3 DNA reads TGTGCCAGCAGTGAATGGGGCAAGTTGAGCACCGGGGAGCTGTTTTTT.

The chain links TRBV7-9 to TRBJ1-4, with TRBD1 as a possible D gene (5 bases). Deletions cut 5 bases from V and 8 bases from J, with 18 bases between. The CDR3 runs to 15 residues. CDR1 and CDR2 from the germline V gene are SEHNR and FQNEAQ (reference sequence). Here the CDR3 DNA reads TGTGCCAGCAGCCGCGAAAGGGCGGCAGGGGAAAAACTGTTTTTT. It yields the protein CASSRERAAGEKLFF.

This clone came up once. This rearrangement joins TRBV19 to TRBJ1-1, with 9 bases lining up with TRBD1. Per the germline V gene, CDR1 is LNHDA and CDR2 is SQIVND (reference sequence). The CDR3 extends over 15 amino acids. The J segment lost 5 bases and the V segment lost 6 bases, leaving 10 bases of the junction unmatched. The CDR3 reads CASSTGQGLGTEAFF. The DNA for the CDR3 is TGTGCCAGTAGCACCGGACAGGGGCTAGGAACTGAAGCTTTCTTT.

The chain employs TRBV15 and TRBJ2-7; 7 bases are shared with TRBD1. The germline V gene has CDR1 LNHNV and CDR2 YYDKDF (reference sequence). The CDR3 consists of 13 residues. The V and J ends lost 3 bases and 3 bases, in that order; junction bases with no gene match: 2. CDR3 protein: CATSSRTGYEQYV. As DNA, the CDR3 is TGTGCCACCAGCAGCCGGACAGGCTACGAGCAGTACGTC.

This chain uses TRBV19 with TRBJ1-5, with D unclear. The CDR3 has 12 amino acids. V lost 4 bases to trimming and J lost 8 bases, with 9 bases between them. Germline CDR1 and CDR2: LNHDA and SQIVND (reference sequence). The CDR3 nucleotides read TGTGCCAGTAGTAACCCCCCAGAGCCCCAGCATTTT. This codes for CASSNPPEPQHF.

This clone was seen a handful of times. V and J are TRBV30 and TRBJ1-2; D unresolved. Germline CDR1 GTSNPN, CDR2 SVGIG (reference sequence). V lost 2 bases, J lost 8 bases, and 9 bases lay in between. The CDR3 consists of 11 residues. CDR3 nucleotide sequence: TGTGCCTGGAGTTTGGGCGGGGGCTACACCTTC. Translated: CAWSLGGGYTF.

This sequence joins TRBV7-2 and TRBJ1-1; 11 bases are a match to TRBD1. CDR3 length: 13 amino acids. The germline gives CDR1 SGHTA, CDR2 FQGNSA. V dropped 5 bases and J dropped 7; count of bases not matched to a gene: 3. The CDR3 sequence is CASSRDRGFEAFF. CDR3 in DNA: TGTGCCAGCAGCCGGGACAGGGGGTTTGAAGCTTTCTTT.

The rearrangement uses TRBV13 and TRBJ2-3; 7 bases fit TRBD2. Unmatched junction bases numbered 3, after V lost 5 bases and J lost 1 base. This CDR3 contains 14 residues. Germline CDR1 reads PRHDT; CDR2 reads FYEKMQ (reference sequence). CDR3 sequence reads: CASSHTSGTDTQYF. As DNA, the CDR3 is TGTGCCAGCAGCCATACTAGCGGCACAGATACGCAGTATTTT.

V gene TRBV12-5 combines with J gene TRBJ1-1; D ambiguous. The CDR3 loop spans 13 amino acids. The germline V gene encodes CDR1 LGHNT and CDR2 FRNRAP. Trimming pared 7 bases from V and 0 bases from J, leaving 9 bases between. CDR3 in amino acids: CASARTVNTEAFF. The DNA for the CDR3 is TGTGCTAGTGCCCGGACTGTGAACACTGAAGCTTTCTTT.

This chain uses TRBV6-6 with TRBJ1-1; D gene ambiguous. Germline V gene sequence: CDR1 MNHNY, CDR2 SVGAGI (reference sequence). V dropped 5 bases and J dropped 3 bases, with 22 bases sitting between them. The CDR3 has 17 amino acids. The CDR3 sequence: CASSPPPRGRLDTEAFF. CDR3 nucleotides: TGTGCCAGCAGTCCACCCCCAAGAGGGAGGTTAGACACTGAAGCTTTCTTT.

J is TRBJ2-5 and V is TRBV19; weak D call: TRBD1 (6 bases). The CDR3 has 14 residues. V gave up 6 bases and J gave up 6 bases, with 17 bases separating them. The germline CDR1 and CDR2 sequences are LNHDA and SQIVND (reference sequence). In DNA, the CDR3 is TGTGCCAGTAGCAGGGGTCCCAGGCTGAAGACCCAGTACTTC. Translating it yields CASSRGPRLKTQYF.

The chain joins TRBV18 to TRBJ2-3; no firm D call. Germline CDR1 is KGHSH and CDR2 is LQKENI. V was shortened by 2 bases and J by 1 base, with 7 bases between the two germline ends. The CDR3 has 14 amino acids. In DNA form, the CDR3 reads TGTGCCAGCTCACCAAATATCGGCACAGATACGCAGTATTTT. Amino acids: CASSPNIGTDTQYF.

The rearrangement links TRBV7-9 to TRBJ1-2; D is uncertain. The V end was cut by 2 bases, the J end by 5 bases, with 9 bases between. The CDR3 extends over 13 amino acids. The germline gives CDR1 SEHNR, CDR2 FQNEAQ (reference sequence). Written as DNA, the CDR3 is TGTGCCAGCAGCTTACTGGCCCCGTATGGCTACACCTTC. This gives the protein CASSLLAPYGYTF.

This clone showed up just once. J is TRBJ1-1 and V is TRBV19; D remains ambiguous. The CDR3 extends over 13 amino acids. The germline V and J ends were trimmed by 7 bases and 1 base, with 10 bases remaining between them. Germline V gene lookup returns CDR1 LNHDA and CDR2 SQIVND (reference sequence). CDR3 in amino acids: CASISRGNTEAFF. In nucleotides, the CDR3 is TGTGCCAGTATCAGTCGGGGGAACACTGAAGCTTTCTTT.

The chain carries TRBV30 and TRBJ1-2, with 7 bases that match TRBD1. CDR1 is GTSNPN, CDR2 SVGIG, per germline (reference sequence). The V segment lost 0 bases and the J segment 8 bases; nucleotides outside the gene matches: 12. CDR3 length equals 15 residues. Here the CDR3 DNA reads TGTGCCTGGAGTGTACCGAGACAGGGAGCCGGCGGCTACACCTTC. Protein product: CAWSVPRQGAGGYTF.

The J gene is TRBJ2-7, the V gene TRBV19, with 7 bases that match TRBD2. CDR1 and CDR2 (germline): LNHDA, SQIVND (reference sequence). With V trimmed by 0 bases and J by 2 bases, 4 bases remained unmatched. The CDR3 totals 15 residues. The CDR3 region has the DNA TGTGCCAGTAGTATAGATGCGGGAGAGACCTACGAGCAGTACTTC. This translates into CASSIDAGETYEQYF. The full variable domain, rest sourced from reference TRBV19 and TRBJ2-7, is DGGITQSPKYLFRKEGQNVTLSCEQNLNHDAMYWYRQDPGQGLRLIYYSQIVNDFQKGDIAEGYSVSREKKESFPLTVTSAQKNPTAFYLCASSIDAGETYEQYFGPGTRLTVT.

The gene calls are TRBV7-9 and TRBJ1-4; no clear D gene. The V gene's germline CDR1 is SEHNR and CDR2 FQNEAQ (reference sequence). Trimming stripped 1 base from V and 7 bases from J, with 10 bases between. This CDR3 spans 14 amino acids. The CDR3 loop reads CASSLGVTGEKLFF. The CDR3 bases are TGTGCCAGCAGCTTAGGGGTGACGGGTGAAAAACTGTTTTTT.